This TCR beta chain was documented in a study of T and B cells in COVID-19 patients. At the level of the study: Most recovered patients had mild to moderate COVID-19 treated as outpatients. General study points: Early severe-case samples and blood from mildly ill patients during symptoms were in short supply.

BIOMED2 TRB-A/B primer pools were used in multiplex TRB PCR. TCRdb fed the multiplex PCR reads into MiXCR, producing one record per CDR3 protein. In the table there are about 3,500 distinct CDR3 sequences, approximately 30% of which are singletons. Blood genomic DNA input for TRB amplification was roughly 220-500 ng. On this clonotype: Its antigen is unknown.

This CDR3 has 15 residues. From germline, CDR1 is MNHEY and CDR2 SVGAGI. V lost 5 bases to trimming and J lost 1 base; unmatched junction nucleotides: 5. The sample was blood. J is TRBJ2-7 and V is TRBV6-5; 10 bases are shared with TRBD1. This sequence originates from a human donor with active COVID-19. The donor label of this sample is uncertain. This CDR3 reads CASSEWDRGSYEQYF. The CDR3 coding sequence is TGTGCCAGCAGTGAATGGGACAGGGGTTCCTACGAGCAGTACTTC.